This T cell receptor (beta chain) was identified during a study of T cells in women clearing cervical HPV infection. The table came from immunoSEQ multiplex PCR; TCRdb's copy has only in-frame clones and leaves some out. This sample's table reports more than 40,000 clones. In the case of this clone: Read data end 3 residues before the CDR3 end; the end is taken from the germline J gene.

With 5 bases clipped from V and 3 bases from J, the junction kept 6 bases outside the gene matches. This CDR3 contains 14 residues. Germline V gene sequence: CDR1 SEHNR, CDR2 FQNEAQ (reference sequence). This TCR was recovered from a woman aged 18 to 75 with a cervical HPV16 infection that either progressed to CIN3+ or cleared (not recorded which). The chain joins TRBV7-9 to TRBJ2-5, with 7 bases fitting TRBD1. Sequencing was performed on blood buffy coat. The sequenced CDR3 bases are TGTGCCAGCAGCCTGGGGACAGTCAAAGAGACC. It specifies CASSLGTVKET. The entire CDR3 sequence reads CASSLGTVKETQYF.